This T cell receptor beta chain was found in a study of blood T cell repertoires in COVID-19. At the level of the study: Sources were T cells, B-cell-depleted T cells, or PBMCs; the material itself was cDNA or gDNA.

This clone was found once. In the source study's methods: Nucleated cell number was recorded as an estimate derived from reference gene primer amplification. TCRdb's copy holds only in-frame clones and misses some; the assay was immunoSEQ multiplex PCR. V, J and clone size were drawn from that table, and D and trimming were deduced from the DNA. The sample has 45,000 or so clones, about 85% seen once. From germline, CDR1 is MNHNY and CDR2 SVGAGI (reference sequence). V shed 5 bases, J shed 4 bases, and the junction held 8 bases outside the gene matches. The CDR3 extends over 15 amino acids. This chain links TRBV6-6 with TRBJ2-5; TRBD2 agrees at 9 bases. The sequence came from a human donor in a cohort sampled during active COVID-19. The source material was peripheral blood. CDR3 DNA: TGTGCCAGCAGTCTTCCTGGCGGGGGGGCAGAGACCCAGTACTTC. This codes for CASSLPGGGAETQYF.